These 10 T cell receptor beta chains came from one sample sequenced in a study of cytomegalovirus exposure and HLA in healthy donors. The PCR was carried out with 60 Vbeta primers and 13 Jbeta primers. Some clones are missing from TCRdb's copy, which holds only in-frame ones; the method was immunoSEQ multiplex PCR. Of around 90,000 clones listed, about 89% were seen once; the top ten hold 8.5% to 10%. Sequencing used PBMCs. The receptors originated from a man aged 25 to 40 in good health and CMV-seropositive.

The V call is TRBV11-2, the J call TRBJ2-5; D unclear. Trimming took 6 bases from V and 1 from J, leaving 9 bases between them. This CDR3 is built from 13 residues. CDR1 is SGHAT, CDR2 FQNNGV, per germline. The CDR3 coding sequence is TGTGCCAGCAGTAGCATGTTCCAAGAGACCCAGTACTTC. Amino acids: CASSSMFQETQYF.

This rearrangement joins TRBV28 to TRBJ2-2; 9 positions match TRBD1. This CDR3 contains 16 residues. V lost 4 bases to trimming and J lost 2 bases; unmatched junction nucleotides: 5. The germline CDR1 and CDR2 sequences are MDHEN and SYDVKM. The CDR3 region has the DNA TGTGCCAGCAGTTCCCCGGGACAGGGAAACACCGGGGAGCTGTTTTTT. Its protein is CASSSPGQGNTGELFF.

The rearrangement joins TRBV30 to TRBJ1-5, with D uncertain. The germline V gene has CDR1 GTSNPN and CDR2 SVGIG (reference sequence). V was shortened by 2 bases and J by 0 bases, with 11 bases between the two germline ends. This CDR3 comprises 15 residues. This CDR3 is CAWSSAGYSNQPQHF. In DNA, the CDR3 is TGTGCCTGGAGTTCCGCGGGGTATAGCAATCAGCCCCAGCATTTT.

This clone was observed a few times. The DNA of the CDR3 is TGTGCCAGCATCTTACTCCCGGGGACGAACACCGGGGAGCTGTTTTTT. This gives the protein CASILLPGTNTGELFF. The gene calls are TRBV2 and TRBJ2-2; possible D gene TRBD2, 5 bases. The CDR3 loop spans 16 amino acids. Trimming took 7 bases from V and 0 from J, leaving 15 bases between them. Germline V gives CDR1 SNHLY, CDR2 FYNNEI.

In this sample, this clone turned up a few times. The rearrangement uses TRBV28 and TRBJ1-3, with D perhaps TRBD1 (5 bases). The CDR3 is 17 residues long. The germline V gene encodes CDR1 MDHEN and CDR2 SYDVKM. The V and J ends lost 7 bases and 2 bases respectively, with 21 bases between them. The CDR3 spells CASTNPLGRGPGNTIYF. The CDR3, as DNA: TGTGCCAGCACAAACCCCCTCGGAAGGGGCCCTGGAAACACCATATATTTT.

This clone was picked up a small number of times. The CDR3 is CASDTGFEAFF. The CDR3 bases are TGTGCCAGTGATACAGGGTTTGAAGCTTTCTTT. V usage is TRBV19 and J usage is TRBJ1-1; weak D call: TRBD1 (6 bases). CDR3 length: 11 residues. Germline V lookup: CDR1 LNHDA, CDR2 SQIVND (reference sequence). V was shortened by 8 bases and J by 7 bases, with 11 bases between the two germline ends. Full variable domain (missing parts from reference TRBV19 and TRBJ1-1): DGGITQSPKYLFRKEGQNVTLSCEQNLNHDAMYWYRQDPGQGLRLIYYSQIVNDFQKGDIAEGYSVSREKKESFPLTVTSAQKNPTAFYLCASDTGFEAFFGQGTRLTVV.

The chain links TRBV28 to TRBJ2-5; TRBD1 matches at 7 bases. This CDR3 is built from 15 residues. Germline V gene data show CDR1 as MDHEN and CDR2 as SYDVKM. V trimming: 4 bases; J trimming: 1 base; junction bases outside the gene matches: 6. The CDR3 DNA is TGTGCCAGCAGTTCGGGACAGACAGGCCAAGAGACCCAGTACTTC. Protein: CASSSGQTGQETQYF.

The chain combines TRBV5-1 with TRBJ2-1; TRBD2 matches at 11 bases. This CDR3 contains 17 residues. Losses at the gene ends were 2 bases for V and 1 base for J; bases not matched to a gene: 5. From germline, CDR1 is SGHRS and CDR2 YFSETQ. The CDR3 reads CASSFQVAGGSYNEQFF. CDR3 coding DNA: TGCGCCAGCAGCTTCCAAGTAGCGGGAGGGTCCTACAATGAGCAGTTCTTC.

The chain has TRBV5-1 and TRBJ1-5; the match to TRBD1 covers 8 bases. Trimming cost V 4 bases and J 6 bases; bases outside gene matches: 9. Germline-derived CDR1 and CDR2 are SGHRS and YFSETQ. The CDR3 has 15 amino acids. The CDR3 reads CASSVTGESVQPQHF. For the CDR3, the DNA is TGCGCCAGCAGCGTGACAGGGGAGAGTGTTCAGCCCCAGCATTTT.

This rearrangement joins TRBV2 to TRBJ2-7; 7 positions agree with TRBD1. The CDR3 length is 14 residues. Per germline, CDR1 SNHLY and CDR2 FYNNEI. V lost 5 bases to trimming and J lost 2 bases; unmatched junction nucleotides: 6. The CDR3 coding sequence is TGTGCCAGCAGTCCGGGACAGCCGACCTACGAGCAGTACTTC. Its translation is CASSPGQPTYEQYF.